One and the same sample provided the 23 T cell receptor beta chains below, sequenced in a study of blood T cell repertoires in COVID-19. Here immunoSEQ multiplex PCR was the method, and the copy in TCRdb shows in-frame clones only, minus some. Among about 430,000 clones listed, approximately 87% were seen once. Sequenced material: PBMCs or T cells enriched from blood (not recorded which). These receptor sequences come from a woman in her 30s with acute COVID-19.

V and J are TRBV9 and TRBJ1-1; the D gene is possibly TRBD1 (5 bases). V was clipped by 4 bases and J by 5 bases, with 18 bases between them. This CDR3 has 15 amino acids. CDR1 SGDLS and CDR2 YYNGEE come from the germline V gene. The chain's CDR3 is CASSPIGDLRTEAFF. In DNA, the CDR3 is TGTGCCAGCAGCCCCATCGGGGACTTGAGGACTGAAGCTTTCTTT.

This chain joins TRBV7-3 and TRBJ2-1; 10 bases agree with TRBD2. V dropped 0 bases and J dropped 3; count of bases not matched to a gene: 8. This CDR3 has 18 amino acids. CDR1 SGHTA and CDR2 FQGTGA come from the germline V gene. The CDR3: CASSLTDLIAGGYNEQFF. CDR3 nucleotide sequence: TGTGCCAGCAGCTTAACGGACCTCATAGCGGGGGGCTACAATGAGCAGTTCTTC.

This rearrangement joins TRBV4-2 to TRBJ1-2, with D uncertain. Per the germline V gene, CDR1 is LGHNA and CDR2 is YNFKEQ. With 0 bases removed from V and 3 bases from J, the gap between germline ends came to 8 bases. This CDR3 contains 14 residues. The CDR3 sequence: CASSQDRGDYGYTF. The CDR3 DNA follows: TGTGCCAGCAGCCAAGATAGAGGAGACTATGGCTACACCTTC.

As to this clone: The same CDR3 arises from other DNA sequences in this sample as well. The rearrangement joins TRBV6-5 to TRBJ2-7; the match to TRBD1 covers 11 bases. The junction had 2 bases not matched to a gene; V was cut back by 4 bases and J by 0 bases. The CDR3 has 15 residues. Germline CDR1 is MNHEY and CDR2 is SVGAGI. CDR3 DNA: TGTGCCAGCAGTTCCGGGACAGGGGGCTCCTACGAGCAGTACTTC. This encodes CASSSGTGGSYEQYF.

The chain has TRBV9 and TRBJ1-3; 8 nucleotides align to TRBD1. J gave up 4 bases and V 3 bases, and 6 bases lay outside the gene matches. CDR3 length: 15 amino acids. Germline V gene sequence: CDR1 SGDLS, CDR2 YYNGEE. The CDR3 DNA reads as TGTGCCAGCAGCGCCCTGGACAGGGCCGGAAACACCATATATTTT. This sequence encodes CASSALDRAGNTIYF.

The chain joins TRBV24-1 to TRBJ2-1; TRBD2 matches at 9 bases. V was clipped by 2 bases and J by 0 bases; unmatched bases: 1. The CDR3 loop spans 16 amino acids. Germline V gene lookup returns CDR1 KGHDR and CDR2 SFDVKD. The CDR3 here is CATSDSSGDSYNEQFF. In nucleotides, the CDR3 is TGTGCCACCAGTGATTCTAGCGGGGACTCCTACAATGAGCAGTTCTTC.

This sequence joins TRBV6-5 and TRBJ2-7, with a possible D match to TRBD2 (5 bases). V was pared by 5 bases and J by 2 bases, with 13 bases between. The CDR3 totals 14 residues. Germline CDR1 reads MNHEY; CDR2 reads SVGAGI. The CDR3, as DNA: TGTGCCAGCAGTAGCCGGGGTCCCCCCTACGAGCAGTACTTC. This gives the protein CASSSRGPPYEQYF.

This clone was seen a single time. V gene TRBV29-1 combines with J gene TRBJ2-3, with D unresolved. This CDR3 is 11 amino acids long. Trimming stripped 6 bases from V and 4 bases from J, with 8 bases between. Germline values: CDR1 SQVTM, CDR2 ANQGSEA. CDR3 nucleotides: TGCAGCGTCGGGTCGGCAGATACGCAGTATTTT. It is translated as CSVGSADTQYF.

The sample holds a few counts of this clone. The chain employs TRBV5-6 and TRBJ1-2, with 9 bases matching TRBD1. CDR1 and CDR2 (germline): SGHDT, YYEEEE. The CDR3 consists of 14 residues. V lost 4 bases and J lost 7; bases outside the gene matches: 8. This CDR3 is CASSGDREYRGYTF. CDR3 nucleotide sequence: TGTGCCAGCAGCGGGGACAGGGAGTATCGTGGCTACACCTTC.

This clone was detected once. The chain uses TRBV19 and TRBJ2-1; 13 nucleotides align to TRBD2. Germline-derived CDR1 and CDR2 are LNHDA and SQIVND (reference sequence). With V trimmed by 6 bases and J by 2 bases, 1 base remained unmatched. CDR3 size: 15 residues. The CDR3, as DNA: TGTGCCAGTAGAGGACTAGCGGGGGCCTACAATGAGCAGTTCTTC. Amino acid sequence: CASRGLAGAYNEQFF.

CDR3 in amino acids: CLTGGNYGYTF. CDR3 nucleotides: TGTCTTACAGGGGGAAACTATGGCTACACCTTC. The genes are TRBV6-5 and TRBJ1-2, with 8 positions matching TRBD1. Germline-derived CDR1 and CDR2 are MNHEY and SVGAGI. The CDR3 length is 11 residues.

The rearrangement links TRBV2 to TRBJ2-7, with TRBD1 as a possible D gene (5 bases). Trimming shortened V by 3 bases and J by 5 bases, and 17 bases separated the two germline ends. Germline CDR1 is SNHLY and CDR2 is FYNNEI. The CDR3 covers 15 residues. The CDR3 region is CASSDESGQGHEQYF. DNA for the CDR3: TGTGCCAGCAGTGACGAGTCGGGCCAGGGTCACGAGCAGTACTTC. The entire variable domain, with the rest obtained from reference TRBV2 and TRBJ2-7, is as follows: EPEVTQTPSHQVTQMGQEVILRCVPISNHLYFYWYRQILGQKVEFLVSFYNNEISEKSEIFDDQFSVERPDGSNFTLKIRSTKLEDSAMYFCASSDESGQGHEQYFGPGTRLTVT.

The chain employs TRBV6-5 and TRBJ1-2; unclear D gene. The length of the CDR3 is 15 residues. CDR1 is MNHEY, CDR2 SVGAGI, per germline. V was shortened by 5 bases and J by 0 bases, with 13 bases between the two germline ends. The CDR3 sequence is CASSSAPLANYGYTF. Here the CDR3 DNA reads TGTGCCAGCAGTAGTGCGCCCCTTGCTAACTATGGCTACACCTTC.

The chain has TRBV9 and TRBJ1-2; D is undetermined. CDR3 length: 13 residues. CDR1 is SGDLS and CDR2 is YYNGEE in the germline V gene. The V end lost 1 base, the J end lost 2 bases, and 6 bases lay between the germline ends. Here the CDR3 reads CASSVSVNYGYTF. The CDR3 DNA reads TGTGCCAGCAGCGTATCAGTAAACTATGGCTACACCTTC.

This clone was recorded once. The sample contains more than one DNA sequence encoding this CDR3. The V call is TRBV7-3, the J call TRBJ1-6, with D possibly matching TRBD1 (5 bases). Deletions cut 2 bases from V and 9 bases from J, with 8 bases between. The CDR3 runs to 13 residues. Germline loops: CDR1 SGHTA, CDR2 FQGTGA. The CDR3 is CASSLQGGSPLHF. CDR3 nucleotide sequence: TGTGCCAGCAGCTTACAGGGTGGTTCACCCCTCCACTTT. The full variable domain, in which reference TRBV7-3 and TRBJ1-6 provide the parts outside the CDR3, is GAGVSQTPSNKVTEKGKYVELRCDPISGHTALYWYRQSLGQGPEFLIYFQGTGAADDSGLPNDRFFAVRPEGSVSTLKIQRTERGDSAVYLCASSLQGGSPLHFGNGTRLTVT.

V is TRBV19 and J is TRBJ1-6; tentative D call: TRBD1 (5 bases). This CDR3 is 16 amino acids long. The germline V and J ends were trimmed by 4 bases and 2 bases, with 12 bases remaining between them. Germline CDR1 reads LNHDA; CDR2 reads SQIVND (reference sequence). CDR3 sequence reads: CASSKRRGTYNSPLHF. The CDR3 DNA follows: TGTGCCAGTAGTAAGCGGCGGGGGACCTATAATTCACCCCTCCACTTT. Complete variable domain (other parts from reference TRBV19 and TRBJ1-6): DGGITQSPKYLFRKEGQNVTLSCEQNLNHDAMYWYRQDPGQGLRLIYYSQIVNDFQKGDIAEGYSVSREKKESFPLTVTSAQKNPTAFYLCASSKRRGTYNSPLHFGNGTRLTVT.

In this sample, this clone turned up once. The V gene is TRBV24-1, the J gene TRBJ1-3; D not certain. Germline assignment: CDR1 KGHDR and CDR2 SFDVKD. The V end lost 3 bases, the J end lost 0 bases, and 8 bases lay between the germline ends. The CDR3 contains 15 residues. CDR3 nucleotide sequence: TGTGCCACCAGTGATCCTTCCTCCTCTGGAAACACCATATATTTT. It codes for CATSDPSSSGNTIYF.

The chain has TRBV5-1 and TRBJ1-2; D is uncertain. Germline CDR1 SGHRS, CDR2 YFSETQ. Trimming removed 4 bases at V and 7 bases at J, with 17 bases between. The CDR3 runs to 14 residues. The CDR3 reads CASSPVVGVSGYTF. The CDR3 DNA reads as TGCGCCAGCAGCCCGGTGGTCGGGGTATCTGGCTACACCTTC.

This sequence joins TRBV4-1 and TRBJ2-7; 8 nucleotides line up with TRBD2. Trimming took 0 bases from V and 3 from J; bases not matched to a gene: 4. The CDR3 totals 15 residues. Germline-derived CDR1 and CDR2 are MGHRA and YSYEKL. As DNA, the CDR3 is TGCGCCAGCAGCCAAGATTCCGCGGGAGGCTACGAGCAGTACTTC. Translating it yields CASSQDSAGGYEQYF.

The chain has TRBV18 and TRBJ1-2; tentative D call: TRBD1 (5 bases). The germline V gene encodes CDR1 KGHSH and CDR2 LQKENI. V lost 6 bases to trimming and J lost 5 bases, with 16 bases between them. This CDR3 has 14 amino acids. CDR3 sequence reads: CASSVTVELYGYTF. The CDR3 DNA is TGTGCCAGCTCTGTGACAGTAGAACTATATGGCTACACCTTC.

The chain links TRBV20-1 to TRBJ2-7, with D possibly matching TRBD2 (5 bases). The ends were cut back, 3 bases at V and 5 bases at J, with 11 bases in the middle. Germline CDR1 DFQATT, CDR2 SNEGSKA (reference sequence). CDR3 length equals 12 residues. The CDR3 is CSASLASDEQYF. The CDR3 coding sequence is TGCAGTGCTAGTTTAGCGTCAGACGAGCAGTACTTC.

The rearrangement joins TRBV5-1 to TRBJ2-7, with D possibly matching TRBD1 (6 bases). The ends were cut back, 4 bases at V and 3 bases at J, with 14 bases in the middle. Germline V gene data show CDR1 as SGHRS and CDR2 as YFSETQ. The CDR3 is made up of 14 amino acids. The CDR3 DNA reads TGCGCCAGCAGCATCCTGGGACAAAACTACGAGCAGTACTTC. Amino acid sequence: CASSILGQNYEQYF.

The chain carries TRBV6-4 and TRBJ2-1; 8 bases are a match to TRBD2. The CDR3 covers 15 residues. V trimming: 3 bases; J trimming: 10 bases; junction bases outside the gene matches: 11. Germline assignment: CDR1 MRHNA and CDR2 SNTAGT. The CDR3 sequence: CASSEGFGGGTEQFF. In nucleotides, the CDR3 is TGTGCCAGCAGTGAGGGTTTTGGCGGGGGGACCGAGCAGTTCTTC.